This entry concerns a single TCR beta chain. This sample was taken from a study of CD8 T cells in Susac syndrome. RNA totalling about 0.5 to 1 ug underwent reverse transcription with random hexamers. MiXCR, applied by TCRdb to the immunoSEQ multiplex PCR reads, yields one record per CDR3 protein. The data show about 120,000 distinct CDR3 sequences, just over 95% seen once. The CDR3 spans 15 residues. The V end lost 0 bases, the J end lost 7 bases, and 13 bases lay between the germline ends. Per the germline V gene, CDR1 is SGHVS and CDR2 is FQNEAQ. Sequences were obtained from CD4+ T cells from PBMCs. This chain joins TRBV7-8 and TRBJ1-5; D remains unclear. The clonotype originates from a human donor with Susac syndrome. CDR3 nucleotide sequence: TGTGCCAGCAGCTTAGCGGGTATACCGGGACAGCCCCAGCATTTT. It yields the protein CASSLAGIPGQPQHF.